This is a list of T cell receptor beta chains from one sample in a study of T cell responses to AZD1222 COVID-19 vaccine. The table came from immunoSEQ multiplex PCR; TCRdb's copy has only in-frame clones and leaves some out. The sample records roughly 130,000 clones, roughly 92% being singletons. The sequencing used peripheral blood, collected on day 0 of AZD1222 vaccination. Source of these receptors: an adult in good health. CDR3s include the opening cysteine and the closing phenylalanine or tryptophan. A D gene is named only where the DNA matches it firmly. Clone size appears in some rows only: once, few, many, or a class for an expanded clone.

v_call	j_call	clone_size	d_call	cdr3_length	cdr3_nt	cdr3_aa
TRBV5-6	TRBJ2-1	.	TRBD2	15	TGTGCCAGCGGGAGACTAGCGGGAGCAGTAAATGAGCAGTTCTTC	CASGRLAGAVNEQFF
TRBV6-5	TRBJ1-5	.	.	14	TGTGCCAGCTCTGGGGCAGGCGGCAATCAGCCCCAGCATTTT	CASSGAGGNQPQHF
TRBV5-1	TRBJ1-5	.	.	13	TGCGCCAGCAGAGGAAAGGGCCCGGATCCCCAGCATTTT	CASRGKGPDPQHF
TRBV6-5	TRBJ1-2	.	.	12	TGTGCCAGCTCCCCCTCCAACTATGGCTACACCTTC	CASSPSNYGYTF
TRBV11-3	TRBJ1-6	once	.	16	TGTGCCAGCAGCTCTATGGGGGGGCAGGCAAATTCACCCCTCCACTTT	CASSSMGGQANSPLHF
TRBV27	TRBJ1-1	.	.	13	TGTGCCAGCAGTTCCGGCACGAACACTGAAGCTTTCTTT	CASSSGTNTEAFF
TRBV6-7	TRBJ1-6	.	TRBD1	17	TGTGCCAGCAGTTACTCGACAGGGTCGGCCTATAATTCACCCCTCCACTTT	CASSYSTGSAYNSPLHF
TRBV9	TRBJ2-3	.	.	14	TGTGCCAGCAGCGAAGGGGTTAGCACAGATACGCAGTATTTT	CASSEGVSTDTQYF
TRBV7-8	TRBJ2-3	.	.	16	TGTGCCAGCAGCCCTCGGGTGTTAGCGGACACAGATACGCAGTATTTT	CASSPRVLADTDTQYF
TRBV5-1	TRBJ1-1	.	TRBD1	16	TGCGCCAGCAGCCTAGGACAGGGGATAATGAACACTGAAGCTTTCTTT	CASSLGQGIMNTEAFF
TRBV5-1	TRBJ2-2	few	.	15	TGCGCCAGCAGCTTGAGAGGGAGCGACGGCGGGGAGCTGTTTTTT	CASSLRGSDGGELFF
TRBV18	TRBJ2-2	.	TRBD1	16	TGTGCCAGCTCCCCCCGGACAGGGGTTGGCACCGGGGAGCTGTTTTTT	CASSPRTGVGTGELFF
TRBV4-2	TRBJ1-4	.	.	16	TGTGCCAGCAGCCAAGACCCGGGACCCCTTAATGAAAAACTGTTTTTT	CASSQDPGPLNEKLFF
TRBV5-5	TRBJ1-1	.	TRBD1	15	TGTGCCAGCAGCTTGGGACAGGGGGCGTTGACTGAAGCTTTCTTT	CASSLGQGALTEAFF
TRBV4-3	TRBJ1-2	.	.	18	TGCGCCAGCAGCCAAGCCTCGGTAGGGCCCTCCCTTAACTATGGCTACACCTTC	CASSQASVGPSLNYGYTF
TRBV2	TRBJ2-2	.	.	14	TGTGCCAGCAGAACAGGGTCGCGCACCGGGGAGCTGTTTTTT	CASRTGSRTGELFF
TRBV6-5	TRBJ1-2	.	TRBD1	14	TGTGCCAGCCTTCAGGAAGGGGGCTGGTATGGCTACACCTTC	CASLQEGGWYGYTF
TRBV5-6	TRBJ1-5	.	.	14	TGTGCCAGCAGCTTGCAGGGCCTCCGGGAGCCCCAGCATTTT	CASSLQGLREPQHF
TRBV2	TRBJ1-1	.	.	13	TGTGCCAGCAGTGAAGCGCCCAGGGTCGGAGCTTTCTTT	CASSEAPRVGAFF
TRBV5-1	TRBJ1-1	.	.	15	TGCGCCAGCAGCCCGGCGGGCGGGCCGAACACTGAAGCTTTCTTT	CASSPAGGPNTEAFF
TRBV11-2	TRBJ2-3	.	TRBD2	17	TGTGCCAGCAGCTCCCTCGCTAGCGGGGGGTTCACAGATACGCAGTATTTT	CASSSLASGGFTDTQYF
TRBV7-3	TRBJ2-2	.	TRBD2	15	TGTGCCAGCAGCCGCGGGGGTGCGAACACCGGGGAGCTGTTTTTT	CASSRGGANTGELFF
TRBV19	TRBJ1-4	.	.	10	TGTGCCAGTGGGGGTTGGGAACTGTTTTTT	CASGGWELFF
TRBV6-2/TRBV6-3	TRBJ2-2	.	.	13	TGTGCCAGCAGCCCCAGGGTGGCCGGGGAGCTGTTTTTT	CASSPRVAGELFF
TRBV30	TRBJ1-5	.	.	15	TGTGCCTGGTCTCCCCTGGGACTTATCAATCAGCCCCAGCATTTT	CAWSPLGLINQPQHF
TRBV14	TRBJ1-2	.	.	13	TGTGCCAGCAGTGAGGGGACGCGCTATGGCTACACCTTC	CASSEGTRYGYTF
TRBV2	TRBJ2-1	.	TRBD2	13	TGTGCCAGCAGGGGGGGACCGGGGGGAGAGCAGTTCTTC	CASRGGPGGEQFF